This TCR beta chain was documented in a study of blood T cell repertoires in COVID-19. Cohort placement rested on clinical history that participants reported themselves. Germline V lookup: CDR1 SNHLY, CDR2 FYNNEI. V lost 4 bases and J 4 bases, leaving 8 bases between the germline ends. The CDR3 contains 13 residues. Assay used: immunoSEQ multiplex PCR; TCRdb lists only in-frame clones, some missing. The data contain roughly 200,000 clones, 75% to 90% of them singletons. This chain connects TRBV2 to TRBJ1-3; the D is unclear. The specimen sequenced was PBMCs or T cells enriched from blood (not recorded which). This receptor was identified in a woman aged 40 to 50 with acute COVID-19. The CDR3 nucleotides read TGTGCCAGCAGTGCCCGCGGGGGAAACACCATATATTTT. Its protein product is CASSARGGNTIYF.